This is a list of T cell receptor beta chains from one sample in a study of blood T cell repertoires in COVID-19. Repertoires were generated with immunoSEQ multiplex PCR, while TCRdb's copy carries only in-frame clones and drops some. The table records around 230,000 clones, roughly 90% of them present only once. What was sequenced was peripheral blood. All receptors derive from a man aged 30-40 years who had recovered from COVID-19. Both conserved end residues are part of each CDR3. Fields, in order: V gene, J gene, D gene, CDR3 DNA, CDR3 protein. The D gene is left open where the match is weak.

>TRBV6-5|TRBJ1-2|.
TGTGCCAGCAGTTACTCTCCGATAGGGGAAGGCTATGGCTACACCTTC
CASSYSPIGEGYGYTF
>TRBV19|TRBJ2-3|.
TGTGCCAGTAGTTCCCGACGGGGATGGGGCACAGATACGCAGTATTTT
CASSSRRGWGTDTQYF
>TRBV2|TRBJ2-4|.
TGTGCCAGCAGACCCCGGGCCGCCCGGGAAGCCATTCAGTACTTC
CASRPRAAREAIQYF
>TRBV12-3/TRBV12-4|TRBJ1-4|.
TGTGCCAGCAGCGGACAGTCTAATGAAAAACTGTTTTTT
CASSGQSNEKLFF
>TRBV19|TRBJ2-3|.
TGTGCCAGTAGTAAAAACCGGGACACGGACACAGATACGCAGTATTTT
CASSKNRDTDTDTQYF
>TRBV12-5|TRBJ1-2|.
TGTGCTAGTGGTTTGGTTGTGGGGGGAGCCTATGGCTACACCTTC
CASGLVVGGAYGYTF
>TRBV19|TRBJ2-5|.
TGTGCCAGTAGTATATCAAACTCCCGTGGAGAGACCCAGTACTTC
CASSISNSRGETQYF
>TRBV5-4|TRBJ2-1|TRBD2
TGTGCCAGCAGCTCCGGACTAGTGTACAATGAGCAGTTCTTC
CASSSGLVYNEQFF
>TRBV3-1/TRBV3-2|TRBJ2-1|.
TGTGCCAGCAGCCTCGGGGTATGGCTTAACAATGAGCAGTTCTTC
CASSLGVWLNNEQFF
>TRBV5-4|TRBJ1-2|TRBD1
TGTGCCAGCAGCTTGGGGTGGGACAGCTTCTATGGCTACACCTTC
CASSLGWDSFYGYTF
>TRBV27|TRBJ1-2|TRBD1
TGTGCCAGCAGTTCCGCCTCAGGGGGCGTTTCTGGCTACACCTTC
CASSSASGGVSGYTF